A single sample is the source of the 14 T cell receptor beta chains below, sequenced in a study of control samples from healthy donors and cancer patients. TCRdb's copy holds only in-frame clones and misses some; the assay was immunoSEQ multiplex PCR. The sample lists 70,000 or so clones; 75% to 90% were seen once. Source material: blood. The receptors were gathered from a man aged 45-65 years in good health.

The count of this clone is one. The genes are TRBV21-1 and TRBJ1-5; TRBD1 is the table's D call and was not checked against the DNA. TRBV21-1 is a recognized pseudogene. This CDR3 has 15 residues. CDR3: CARHGVRGLNQPQHF. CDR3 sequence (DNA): TGTGCGCGACATGGGGTAAGGGGGCTAAATCAGCCCCAGCATTTT.

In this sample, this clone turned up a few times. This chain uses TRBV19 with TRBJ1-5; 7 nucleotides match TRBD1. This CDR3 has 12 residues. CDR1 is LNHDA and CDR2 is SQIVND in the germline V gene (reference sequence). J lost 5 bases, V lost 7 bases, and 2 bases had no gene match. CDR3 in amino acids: CASKTGHQPQHF. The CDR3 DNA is TGTGCCAGTAAGACAGGGCATCAGCCCCAGCATTTT.

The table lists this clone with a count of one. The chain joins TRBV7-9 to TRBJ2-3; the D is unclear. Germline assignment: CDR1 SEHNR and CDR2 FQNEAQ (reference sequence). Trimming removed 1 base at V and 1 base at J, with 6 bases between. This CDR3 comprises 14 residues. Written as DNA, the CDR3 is TGTGCCAGCAGCTTAGTCCGGGGCACAGATACGCAGTATTTT. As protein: CASSLVRGTDTQYF.

This chain's CDR3 is CASSLPGQGVQGYTF. CDR3 coding DNA: TGTGCCAGCAGCCTGCCGGGACAGGGAGTACAAGGCTACACCTTC. V is TRBV4-2 and J is TRBJ1-2, with 9 nucleotides matching TRBD1. The V gene end was trimmed by 4 bases and the J gene end by 8 bases; junction bases not matched to a gene: 11. Germline assignment: CDR1 LGHNA and CDR2 YNFKEQ. The CDR3 sequence is 15 residues long.

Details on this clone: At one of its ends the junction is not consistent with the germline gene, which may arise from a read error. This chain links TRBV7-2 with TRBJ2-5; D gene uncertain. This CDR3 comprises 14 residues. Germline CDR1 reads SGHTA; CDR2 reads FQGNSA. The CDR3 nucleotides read TGTGCCAGCAGCCTTCTCACTCGGCAAGGGACCCAGTACTTC. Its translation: CASSLLTRQGTQYF.

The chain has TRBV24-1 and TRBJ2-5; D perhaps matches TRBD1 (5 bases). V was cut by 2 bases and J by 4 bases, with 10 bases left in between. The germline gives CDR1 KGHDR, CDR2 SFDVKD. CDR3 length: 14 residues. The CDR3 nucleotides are TGTGCCACCAGTGATTCCGGGCAGGGAGAGACCCAGTACTTC. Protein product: CATSDSGQGETQYF.

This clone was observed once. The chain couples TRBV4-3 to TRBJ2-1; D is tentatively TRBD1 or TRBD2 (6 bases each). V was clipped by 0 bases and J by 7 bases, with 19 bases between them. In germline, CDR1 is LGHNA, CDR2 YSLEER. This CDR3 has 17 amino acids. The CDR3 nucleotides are TGCGCCAGCAGCCAAGATTCGGGCCGGGGGCAATGGAATGAGCAGTTCTTC. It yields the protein CASSQDSGRGQWNEQFF.

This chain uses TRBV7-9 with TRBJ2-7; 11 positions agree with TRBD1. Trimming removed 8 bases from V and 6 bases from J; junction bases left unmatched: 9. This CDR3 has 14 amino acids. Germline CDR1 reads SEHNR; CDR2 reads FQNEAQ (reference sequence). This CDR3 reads CASRDVGTGGEQYF. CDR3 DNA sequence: TGTGCCAGCCGGGACGTCGGGACAGGGGGCGAGCAGTACTTC.

CDR3 sequence (DNA): TGTGCCAGCAGCTTAAGGGAGGGATCCTACTACGAGCAGTACTTC. It encodes CASSLREGSYYEQYF. The chain is built from TRBV5-4 and TRBJ2-7, with 7 positions matching TRBD2. Germline V gives CDR1 SGHNT, CDR2 YYREEE (reference sequence). This CDR3 region has 15 residues. Germline trimming cut 2 bases from V and 3 bases from J; bases unmatched to any gene: 8.

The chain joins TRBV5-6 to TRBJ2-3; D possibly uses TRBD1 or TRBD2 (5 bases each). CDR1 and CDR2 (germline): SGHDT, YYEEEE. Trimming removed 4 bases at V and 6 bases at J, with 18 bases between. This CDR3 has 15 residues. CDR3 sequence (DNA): TGTGCCAGCAGCCCCGTGAGGGGTTGGCTGGATACGCAGTATTTT. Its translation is CASSPVRGWLDTQYF.

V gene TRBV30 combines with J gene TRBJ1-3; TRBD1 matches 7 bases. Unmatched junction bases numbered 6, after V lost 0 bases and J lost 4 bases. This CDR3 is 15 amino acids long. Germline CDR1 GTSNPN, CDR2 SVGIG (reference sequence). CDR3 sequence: CAWSVGRGRGNTIYF. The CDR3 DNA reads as TGTGCCTGGAGTGTCGGCAGGGGGAGAGGAAACACCATATATTTT.

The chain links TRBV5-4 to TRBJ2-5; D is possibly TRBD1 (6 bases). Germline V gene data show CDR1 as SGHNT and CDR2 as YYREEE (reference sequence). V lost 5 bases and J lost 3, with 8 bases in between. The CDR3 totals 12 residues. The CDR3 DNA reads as TGTGCCAGCAGTGAGGGGGAAGAGACCCAGTACTTC. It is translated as CASSEGEETQYF.

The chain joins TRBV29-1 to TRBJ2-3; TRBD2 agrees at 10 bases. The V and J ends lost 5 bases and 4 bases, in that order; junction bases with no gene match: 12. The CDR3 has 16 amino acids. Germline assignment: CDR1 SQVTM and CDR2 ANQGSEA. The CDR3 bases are TGCAGCGTTCCCCGCCGAACTAGCGGGATCTCAGATACGCAGTATTTT. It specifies CSVPRRTSGISDTQYF.

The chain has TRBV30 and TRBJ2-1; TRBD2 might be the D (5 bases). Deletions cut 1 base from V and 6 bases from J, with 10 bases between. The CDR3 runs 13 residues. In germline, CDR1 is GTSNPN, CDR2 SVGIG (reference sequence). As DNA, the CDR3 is TGTGCCTGGAGTGCCTCTAGCTTCAATGAGCAGTTCTTC. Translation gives CAWSASSFNEQFF.